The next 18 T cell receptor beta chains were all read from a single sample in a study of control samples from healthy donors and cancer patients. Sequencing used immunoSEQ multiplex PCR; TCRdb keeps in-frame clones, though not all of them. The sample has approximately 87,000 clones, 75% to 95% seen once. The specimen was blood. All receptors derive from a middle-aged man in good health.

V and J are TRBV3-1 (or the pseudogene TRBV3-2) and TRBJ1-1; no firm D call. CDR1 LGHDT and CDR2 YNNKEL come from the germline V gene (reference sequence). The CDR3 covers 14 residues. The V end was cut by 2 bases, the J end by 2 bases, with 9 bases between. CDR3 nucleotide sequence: TGTGCCAGCAGCCAATCCTCCAGAAACACTGAAGCTTTCTTT. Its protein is CASSQSSRNTEAFF.

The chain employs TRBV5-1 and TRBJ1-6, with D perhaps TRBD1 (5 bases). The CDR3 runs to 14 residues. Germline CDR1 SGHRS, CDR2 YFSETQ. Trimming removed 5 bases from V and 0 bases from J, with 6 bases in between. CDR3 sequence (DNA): TGCGCCAGCAGAGGGGCCTCCTATAATTCACCCCTCCACTTT. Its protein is CASRGASYNSPLHF.

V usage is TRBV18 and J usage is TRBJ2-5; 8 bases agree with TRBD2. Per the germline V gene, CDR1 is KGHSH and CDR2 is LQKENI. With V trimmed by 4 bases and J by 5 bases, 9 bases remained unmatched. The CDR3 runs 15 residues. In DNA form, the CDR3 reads TGTGCCAGCTCACAGTCGCGGGGGGATCGTGAGACCCAGTACTTC. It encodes CASSQSRGDRETQYF.

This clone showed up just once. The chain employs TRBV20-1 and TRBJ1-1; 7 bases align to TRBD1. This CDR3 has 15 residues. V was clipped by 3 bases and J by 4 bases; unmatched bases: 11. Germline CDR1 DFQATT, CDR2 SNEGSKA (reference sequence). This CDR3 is CSASKGGEFGTEAFF. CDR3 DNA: TGCAGTGCTAGTAAAGGGGGCGAGTTTGGCACTGAAGCTTTCTTT.

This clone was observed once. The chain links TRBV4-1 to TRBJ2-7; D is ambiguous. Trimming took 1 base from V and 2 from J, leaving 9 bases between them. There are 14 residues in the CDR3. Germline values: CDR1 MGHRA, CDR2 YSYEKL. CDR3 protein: CASSQVDETYEQYF. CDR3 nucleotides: TGCGCCAGCAGCCAAGTAGACGAAACCTACGAGCAGTACTTC.

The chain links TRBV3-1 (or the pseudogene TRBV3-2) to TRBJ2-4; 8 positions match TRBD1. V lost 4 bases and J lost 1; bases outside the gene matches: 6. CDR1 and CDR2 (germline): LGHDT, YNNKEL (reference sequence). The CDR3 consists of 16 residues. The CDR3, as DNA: TGTGCCAGCAGCCCACCAAACAGGGGGGCCAAAAACATTCAGTACTTC. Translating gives CASSPPNRGAKNIQYF.

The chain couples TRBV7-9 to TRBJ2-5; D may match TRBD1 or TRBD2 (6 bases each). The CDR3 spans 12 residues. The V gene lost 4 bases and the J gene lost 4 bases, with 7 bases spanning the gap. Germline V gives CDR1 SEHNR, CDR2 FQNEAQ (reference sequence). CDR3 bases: TGTGCCAGCAGCTGGGGGGCAGAGACCCAGTACTTC. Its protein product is CASSWGAETQYF.

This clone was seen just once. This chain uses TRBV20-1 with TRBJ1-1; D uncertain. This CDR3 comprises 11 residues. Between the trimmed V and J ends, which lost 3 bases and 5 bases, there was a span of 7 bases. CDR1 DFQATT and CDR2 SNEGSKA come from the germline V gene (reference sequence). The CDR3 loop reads CSARVGTEAFF. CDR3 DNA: TGCAGTGCTAGGGTAGGGACTGAAGCTTTCTTT.

The DNA of the CDR3 is TGCGCCAGCAGCCAAGTAAATATGGGTTGGGTCGACACTGAAGCTTTCTTT. As protein: CASSQVNMGWVDTEAFF. The chain links TRBV4-1 to TRBJ1-1; D is unresolved. The germline gives CDR1 MGHRA, CDR2 YSYEKL. Trimming shortened V by 1 base and J by 3 bases, and 18 bases separated the two germline ends. CDR3 length equals 17 residues.

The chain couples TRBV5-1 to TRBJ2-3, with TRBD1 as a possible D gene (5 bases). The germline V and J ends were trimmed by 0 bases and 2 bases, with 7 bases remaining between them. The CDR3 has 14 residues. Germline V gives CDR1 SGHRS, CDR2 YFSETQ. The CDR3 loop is CASSLGRATDTQYF. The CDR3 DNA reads TGCGCCAGCAGCTTGGGCAGGGCCACAGATACGCAGTATTTT.

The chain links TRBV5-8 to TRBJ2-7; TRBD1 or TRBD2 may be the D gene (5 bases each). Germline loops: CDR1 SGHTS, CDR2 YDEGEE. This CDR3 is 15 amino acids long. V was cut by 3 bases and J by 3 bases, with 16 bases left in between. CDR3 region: CASSSGTQRDYEQYF. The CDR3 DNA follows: TGTGCCAGCAGCTCGGGGACCCAGAGGGACTACGAGCAGTACTTC.

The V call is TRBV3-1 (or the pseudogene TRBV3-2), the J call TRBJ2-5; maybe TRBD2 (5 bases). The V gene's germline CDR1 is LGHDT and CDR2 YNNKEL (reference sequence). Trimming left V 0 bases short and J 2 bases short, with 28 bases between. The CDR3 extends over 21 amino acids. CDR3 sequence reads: CASSQETVKGAVDGFQETQYF. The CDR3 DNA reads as TGTGCCAGCAGCCAAGAAACAGTAAAAGGAGCGGTGGACGGCTTTCAAGAGACCCAGTACTTC.

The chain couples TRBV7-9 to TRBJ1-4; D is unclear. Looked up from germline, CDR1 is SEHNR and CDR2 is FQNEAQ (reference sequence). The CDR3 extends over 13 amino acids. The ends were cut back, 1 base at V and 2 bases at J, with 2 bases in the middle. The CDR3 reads CASSLVTNEKLFF. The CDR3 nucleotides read TGTGCCAGCAGCTTAGTTACTAATGAAAAACTGTTTTTT. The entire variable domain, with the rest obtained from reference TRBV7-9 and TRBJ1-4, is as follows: DTGVSQNPRHKITKRGQNVTFRCDPISEHNRLYWYRQTLGQGPEFLTYFQNEAQLEKSRLLSDRFSAERPKGSFSTLEIQRTEQGDSAMYLCASSLVTNEKLFFGSGTQLSVL.

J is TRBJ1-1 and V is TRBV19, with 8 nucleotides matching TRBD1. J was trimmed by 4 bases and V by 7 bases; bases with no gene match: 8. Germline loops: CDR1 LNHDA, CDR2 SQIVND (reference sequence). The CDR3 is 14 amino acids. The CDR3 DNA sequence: TGTGCCAGTAAGGCAGGGGGCCGGAGCACTGAAGCTTTCTTT. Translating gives CASKAGGRSTEAFF.

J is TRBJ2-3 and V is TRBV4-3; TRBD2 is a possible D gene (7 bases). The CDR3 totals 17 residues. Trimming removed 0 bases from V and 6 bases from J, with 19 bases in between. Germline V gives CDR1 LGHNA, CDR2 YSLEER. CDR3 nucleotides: TGCGCCAGCAGCCAAGATATCGCGGCGGGGGCGGGGGATACGCAGTATTTT. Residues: CASSQDIAAGAGDTQYF.

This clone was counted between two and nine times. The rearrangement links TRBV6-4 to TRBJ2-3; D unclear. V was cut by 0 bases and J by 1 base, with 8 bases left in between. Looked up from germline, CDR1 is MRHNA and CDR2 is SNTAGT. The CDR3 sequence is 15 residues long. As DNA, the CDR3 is TGTGCCAGCAGTGACTCGTGGCAGGGCACAGATACGCAGTATTTT. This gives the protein CASSDSWQGTDTQYF.

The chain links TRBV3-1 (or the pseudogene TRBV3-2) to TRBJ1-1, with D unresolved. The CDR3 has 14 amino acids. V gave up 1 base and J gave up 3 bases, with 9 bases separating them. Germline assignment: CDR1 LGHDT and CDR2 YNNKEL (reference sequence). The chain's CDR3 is CASSQGRDYTEAFF. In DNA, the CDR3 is TGTGCCAGCAGCCAAGGTAGGGATTACACTGAAGCTTTCTTT.

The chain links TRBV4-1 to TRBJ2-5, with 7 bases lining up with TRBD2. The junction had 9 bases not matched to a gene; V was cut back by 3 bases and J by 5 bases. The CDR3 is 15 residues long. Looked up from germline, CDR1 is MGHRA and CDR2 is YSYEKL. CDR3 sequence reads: CASSHGLGIRETQYF. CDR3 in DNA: TGCGCCAGCAGCCACGGACTAGGGATACGGGAGACCCAGTACTTC.